This TCR beta chain was recovered during a study of cytomegalovirus exposure and HLA in healthy donors. On this clone: Its target is unknown. A junction boundary mismatches the germline segment, possibly from a read error.

Study observations and caveats: For most TCR sequences rarity was the rule, although some public TCRs occurred in many donors. The study recorded 160 or so TCR beta chains that were cytomegalovirus-associated.

Method: immunoSEQ multiplex PCR; TCRdb's copy keeps in-frame clones and lacks some. The sample includes 90,000 to 110,000 clones, 70% to 90% of them seen just once. Donors were drawn from the approximately 130-subject validation cohort, separate from the approximately 700-subject first cohort. CDR3 length: 14 amino acids. From germline, CDR1 is MNHEY and CDR2 SMNVEV (reference sequence). This clonotype was sampled from a woman aged 18-30 years in good health and CMV-seropositive. Sequencing was carried out using PBMCs. The genes are TRBV27 and TRBJ2-7, with D possibly matching TRBD2 (6 bases). CDR3 residues: CATSPSGYSYEQYF. CDR3 coding DNA: TGTGCCACCAGTCCAAGCGGGTACTCTTACGAGCAGTACTTC.